These T cell receptor beta chains were read from a single sample in a study of shared clonotypes between healthy human individuals. Sequencing used immunoSEQ multiplex PCR; TCRdb keeps in-frame clones, though not all of them. The sample has some 2 million clones; about 95% are singletons. Input material: naive CD8+ T cells sorted from blood. The receptors shown here come from a man in his late teens or twenties in good health. The CDR3 runs from the conserved cysteine through the conserved F or W. D genes are given only for firm matches. Rows give clone size only sometimes, using once, few, many, or a class for an expanded clone.

len: 13; j_gene: TRBJ2-7; v_gene: TRBV4-1; abundance: NA; d_gene: TRBD2; CDR3aa: CASSWEGSYEQYF; CDR3nt: TGCGCCAGCAGTTGGGAGGGGTCCTACGAGCAGTACTTC
len: 17; j_gene: TRBJ2-3; v_gene: TRBV4-3; abundance: NA; d_gene: NA; CDR3aa: CASSQARSGVSTDTQYF; CDR3nt: TGCGCCAGCAGCCAAGCACGATCGGGGGTTAGCACAGATACGCAGTATTTT
len: 15; j_gene: TRBJ2-7; v_gene: TRBV5-1; abundance: NA; d_gene: TRBD2; CDR3aa: CASSLAPSGTYEQYF; CDR3nt: TGCGCCAGCAGCTTGGCGCCTAGCGGGACCTACGAGCAGTACTTC
len: 16; j_gene: TRBJ1-2; v_gene: TRBV10-3; abundance: NA; d_gene: TRBD1; CDR3aa: CAISVLDGTGAYGYTF; CDR3nt: TGTGCCATCAGTGTTCTCGACGGGACAGGGGCCTATGGCTACACCTTC
len: 16; j_gene: TRBJ1-1; v_gene: TRBV7-9; abundance: once; d_gene: TRBD1; CDR3aa: CASSPPGQGLNTEAFF; CDR3nt: TGTGCCAGCAGCCCCCCGGGACAGGGCTTGAACACTGAAGCTTTCTTT
len: 13; j_gene: TRBJ2-7; v_gene: TRBV7-9; abundance: NA; d_gene: TRBD1; CDR3aa: CASARDSSYEQYF; CDR3nt: TGTGCCAGCGCCCGGGACAGCTCCTACGAGCAGTACTTC
len: 13; j_gene: TRBJ2-1; v_gene: TRBV10-2; abundance: NA; d_gene: TRBD2; CDR3aa: CAGGDDYYNEQFF; CDR3nt: TGCGCCGGGGGGGATGACTACTACAATGAGCAGTTCTTC
len: 18; j_gene: TRBJ2-5; v_gene: TRBV9; abundance: NA; d_gene: TRBD2; CDR3aa: CASTPGLAGADFQETQYF; CDR3nt: TGTGCCAGCACCCCGGGACTAGCGGGAGCAGACTTCCAAGAGACCCAGTACTTC
len: 15; j_gene: TRBJ2-5; v_gene: TRBV19; abundance: NA; d_gene: NA; CDR3aa: CASSTLSRYQETQYF; CDR3nt: TGTGCCAGTAGTACCCTTTCTAGGTACCAAGAGACCCAGTACTTC
len: 15; j_gene: TRBJ2-7; v_gene: TRBV5-1; abundance: NA; d_gene: NA; CDR3aa: CASSPRRGEHGEQYF; CDR3nt: TGCGCCAGCAGCCCAAGGAGGGGAGAGCATGGCGAGCAGTACTTC
len: 16; j_gene: TRBJ2-3; v_gene: TRBV27; abundance: once; d_gene: NA; CDR3aa: CASSPSWGETPDTQYF; CDR3nt: TGTGCCAGCAGTCCCTCCTGGGGCGAGACCCCAGATACGCAGTATTTT
len: 13; j_gene: TRBJ1-1; v_gene: TRBV27; abundance: NA; d_gene: NA; CDR3aa: CASSLWRDTEAFF; CDR3nt: TGTGCCAGCAGTTTGTGGAGGGACACTGAAGCTTTCTTT
len: 11; j_gene: TRBJ1-1; v_gene: TRBV6-5; abundance: NA; d_gene: NA; CDR3aa: CASIENTEAFF; CDR3nt: TGTGCCAGCATTGAGAACACTGAAGCTTTCTTT
len: 13; j_gene: TRBJ2-7; v_gene: TRBV5-6; abundance: NA; d_gene: NA; CDR3aa: CASSFSDPYEQYF; CDR3nt: TGTGCCAGCAGCTTTTCGGATCCCTACGAGCAGTACTTC
len: 14; j_gene: TRBJ1-2; v_gene: TRBV7-9; abundance: NA; d_gene: TRBD1; CDR3aa: CASSSGTALYGYTF; CDR3nt: TGTGCCAGCAGCTCCGGGACAGCCCTTTATGGCTACACCTTC
len: 15; j_gene: TRBJ2-1; v_gene: TRBV4-1; abundance: NA; d_gene: NA; CDR3aa: CASSQAAVSTNEQFF; CDR3nt: TGCGCCAGCAGCCAAGCGGCCGTTTCGACCAATGAGCAGTTCTTC
len: 15; j_gene: TRBJ1-1; v_gene: TRBV7-9; abundance: NA; d_gene: NA; CDR3aa: CASSHLGGENTEAFF; CDR3nt: TGTGCCAGCAGCCATCTTGGGGGCGAAAACACTGAAGCTTTCTTT
len: 14; j_gene: TRBJ2-5; v_gene: TRBV13; abundance: once; d_gene: NA; CDR3aa: CASSLRQVRETQYF; CDR3nt: TGTGCCAGCAGCTTACGACAGGTCAGAGAGACCCAGTACTTC
len: 14; j_gene: TRBJ2-7; v_gene: TRBV11-2; abundance: NA; d_gene: NA; CDR3aa: CASSWTTGTYEQYF; CDR3nt: TGTGCCAGCAGCTGGACGACAGGAACCTACGAGCAGTACTTC
len: 15; j_gene: TRBJ2-7; v_gene: TRBV15; abundance: NA; d_gene: TRBD2; CDR3aa: CATSRGREGPYEQYF; CDR3nt: TGTGCCACCAGCAGAGGACGGGAGGGCCCATACGAGCAGTACTTC
len: 13; j_gene: TRBJ2-6; v_gene: TRBV28; abundance: NA; d_gene: NA; CDR3aa: CASSYGGANVLTF; CDR3nt: TGTGCCAGCAGCTACGGAGGGGCCAACGTCCTGACTTTC
len: 21; j_gene: TRBJ2-7; v_gene: TRBV4-1; abundance: NA; d_gene: TRBD2; CDR3aa: CASSRATVPASGPIGAYEQYF; CDR3nt: TGCGCCAGCAGCCGCGCGACAGTCCCGGCTAGCGGGCCTATTGGGGCCTACGAGCAGTACTTC
len: 12; j_gene: TRBJ2-7; v_gene: TRBV7-9; abundance: NA; d_gene: NA; CDR3aa: CASTDGPDEQYF; CDR3nt: TGTGCCAGCACTGACGGGCCGGACGAGCAGTACTTC
len: 15; j_gene: TRBJ2-7; v_gene: TRBV6-1; abundance: once; d_gene: TRBD1; CDR3aa: CASSEGTGGSYEQYF; CDR3nt: TGTGCCAGCAGTGAAGGGACAGGGGGCTCCTACGAGCAGTACTTC
len: 15; j_gene: TRBJ1-4; v_gene: TRBV6-5; abundance: NA; d_gene: NA; CDR3aa: CASSYSVQPNEKLFF; CDR3nt: TGTGCCAGCAGTTACTCGGTACAGCCTAATGAAAAACTGTTTTTT
len: 14; j_gene: TRBJ2-5; v_gene: TRBV28; abundance: NA; d_gene: TRBD1; CDR3aa: CASSFRTGGETQYF; CDR3nt: TGTGCCAGCAGTTTCCGGACAGGGGGAGAGACCCAGTACTTC
len: 14; j_gene: TRBJ1-4; v_gene: TRBV27; abundance: NA; d_gene: NA; CDR3aa: CASSLRTGGEKLFF; CDR3nt: TGTGCCAGCAGTTTAAGGACGGGGGGTGAAAAACTGTTTTTT
len: 14; j_gene: TRBJ2-7; v_gene: TRBV5-4; abundance: NA; d_gene: NA; CDR3aa: CASSLSHSSYEQYF; CDR3nt: TGTGCCAGCAGCTTGTCGCACAGTTCCTACGAGCAGTACTTC
len: 16; j_gene: TRBJ2-3; v_gene: TRBV18; abundance: NA; d_gene: TRBD1; CDR3aa: CASSPPARGPTDTQYF; CDR3nt: TGTGCCAGCTCACCACCTGCCAGGGGGCCAACAGATACGCAGTATTTT
len: 14; j_gene: TRBJ2-7; v_gene: TRBV7-9; abundance: NA; d_gene: TRBD1; CDR3aa: CASSHRDRGYEQYF; CDR3nt: TGTGCCAGCAGCCATCGGGACAGGGGCTACGAGCAGTACTTC
len: 16; j_gene: TRBJ2-7; v_gene: TRBV7-8; abundance: once; d_gene: TRBD2; CDR3aa: CASSLPTSGQAYEQYF; CDR3nt: TGTGCCAGCAGCTTACCGACTAGCGGGCAAGCCTACGAGCAGTACTTC
len: 15; j_gene: TRBJ2-7; v_gene: TRBV9; abundance: NA; d_gene: TRBD2; CDR3aa: CASSVDGRTVGEQYF; CDR3nt: TGTGCCAGCAGCGTAGACGGGAGGACTGTTGGCGAGCAGTACTTC
len: 13; j_gene: TRBJ2-1; v_gene: TRBV5-1; abundance: NA; d_gene: NA; CDR3aa: CASSLAQGFEQFF; CDR3nt: TGCGCCAGCAGCTTGGCCCAGGGTTTTGAGCAGTTCTTC
len: 12; j_gene: TRBJ2-7; v_gene: TRBV7-9; abundance: NA; d_gene: NA; CDR3aa: CASSGKAYEQYF; CDR3nt: TGTGCCAGCAGCGGCAAAGCCTACGAGCAGTACTTC
len: 14; j_gene: TRBJ1-2; v_gene: TRBV2; abundance: NA; d_gene: NA; CDR3aa: CASSEAAANYGYTF; CDR3nt: TGTGCCAGCAGTGAGGCAGCCGCTAACTATGGCTACACCTTC
len: 14; j_gene: TRBJ2-1; v_gene: TRBV30; abundance: NA; d_gene: NA; CDR3aa: CAWMGGISYNEQFF; CDR3nt: TGTGCCTGGATGGGGGGAATCTCCTACAATGAGCAGTTCTTC
len: 15; j_gene: TRBJ1-2; v_gene: TRBV5-4; abundance: NA; d_gene: TRBD1; CDR3aa: CASSPPGGYNYGYTF; CDR3nt: TGTGCCAGCAGCCCACCAGGGGGATATAACTATGGCTACACCTTC
len: 11; j_gene: TRBJ2-7; v_gene: TRBV28; abundance: NA; d_gene: NA; CDR3aa: CASSSIYEQYF; CDR3nt: TGTGCCAGCAGTTCTATCTACGAGCAGTACTTC
len: 12; j_gene: TRBJ2-2; v_gene: TRBV25-1; abundance: once; d_gene: NA; CDR3aa: CASSWDTGELFF; CDR3nt: TGTGCCAGCAGTTGGGACACCGGGGAGCTGTTTTTT
len: 14; j_gene: TRBJ2-3; v_gene: TRBV7-2; abundance: NA; d_gene: NA; CDR3aa: CASSLVTSTDTQYF; CDR3nt: TGTGCCAGCAGCTTAGTGACTAGCACAGATACGCAGTATTTT